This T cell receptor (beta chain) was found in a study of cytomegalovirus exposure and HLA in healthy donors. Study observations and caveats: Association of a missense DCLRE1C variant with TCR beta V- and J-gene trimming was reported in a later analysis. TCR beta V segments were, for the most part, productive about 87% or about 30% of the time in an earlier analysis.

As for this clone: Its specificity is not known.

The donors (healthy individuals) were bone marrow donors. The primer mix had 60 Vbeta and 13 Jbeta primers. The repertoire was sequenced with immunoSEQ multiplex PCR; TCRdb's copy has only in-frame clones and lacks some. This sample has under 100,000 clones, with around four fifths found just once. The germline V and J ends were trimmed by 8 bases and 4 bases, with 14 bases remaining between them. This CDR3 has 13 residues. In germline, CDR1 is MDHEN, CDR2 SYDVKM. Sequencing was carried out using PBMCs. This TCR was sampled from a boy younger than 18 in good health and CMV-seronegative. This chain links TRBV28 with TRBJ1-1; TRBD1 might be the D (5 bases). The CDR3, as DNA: TGTGCCAGCGGGGTGGCGGGGGTCACTGAAGCTTTCTTT. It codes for CASGVAGVTEAFF.